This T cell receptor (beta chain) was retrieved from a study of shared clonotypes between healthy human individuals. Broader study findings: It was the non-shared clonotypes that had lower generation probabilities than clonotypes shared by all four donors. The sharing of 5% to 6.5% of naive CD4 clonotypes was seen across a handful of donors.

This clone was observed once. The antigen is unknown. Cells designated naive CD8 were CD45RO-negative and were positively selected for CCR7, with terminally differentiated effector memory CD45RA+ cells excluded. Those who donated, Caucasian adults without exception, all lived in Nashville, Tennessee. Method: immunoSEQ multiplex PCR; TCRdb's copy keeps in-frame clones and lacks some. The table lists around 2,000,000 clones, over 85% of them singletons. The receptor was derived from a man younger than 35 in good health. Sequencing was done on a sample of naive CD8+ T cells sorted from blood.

In nucleotides, the CDR3 is TGTGCCAGCAGTTTACAGGGGTTCACCTACCTTGAAGCTTTCTTT. This encodes CASSLQGFTYLEAFF. The chain recombines TRBV27 with TRBJ1-1, with a tentative D call TRBD1 (6 bases). Per the germline V gene, CDR1 is MNHEY and CDR2 is SMNVEV (reference sequence). The CDR3 length is 15 residues. V dropped 2 bases and J dropped 7 bases, with 17 bases sitting between them.